Listed below are T cell receptor beta chains from one sample, sequenced in a study of T cell responses to AZD1222 COVID-19 vaccine. The protocol was immunoSEQ multiplex PCR, while the TCRdb copy is restricted to in-frame clones and leaves out a portion. The sample has about 160,000 clones, almost 90% seen once. The material was peripheral blood, obtained on day 0 of AZD1222 vaccination. The receptor source for this set is an adult in good health. Each CDR3 is given with its conserved first and last residue. The order of the fields is J gene, CDR3 length, clone size, V gene, D gene, CDR3 protein, CDR3 DNA. A D gene is named only where the DNA matches it firmly. Clone size appears in some rows only: once, few, many, or a class for an expanded clone.

J: TRBJ2-1; length: 16; size: -; V: TRBV4-2; D: TRBD2; CDR3: CASSQEGLAGANEQFF; DNA: TGTGCCAGCAGCCAAGAGGGACTAGCGGGAGCAAATGAGCAGTTCTTC
J: TRBJ2-5; length: 13; size: -; V: TRBV30; D: TRBD2; CDR3: CAWSGGGQETQYF; DNA: TGTGCCTGGAGTGGGGGGGGGCAAGAGACCCAGTACTTC
J: TRBJ2-1; length: 18; size: -; V: TRBV9; D: TRBD2; CDR3: CASSRGRDGRGSYNEQFF; DNA: TGTGCCAGCAGCAGGGGTCGTGACGGGAGGGGCTCCTACAATGAGCAGTTCTTC
J: TRBJ1-2; length: 14; size: -; V: TRBV27; D: TRBD1; CDR3: CASTRRQGDYGYTF; DNA: TGTGCCAGCACCCGCCGACAGGGCGACTATGGCTACACCTTC
J: TRBJ2-3; length: 18; size: -; V: TRBV28; D: TRBD2; CDR3: CASSLAPRLAGGSDTQYF; DNA: TGTGCCAGCAGTTTAGCCCCTCGACTAGCGGGGGGCTCAGATACGCAGTATTTT
J: TRBJ1-3; length: 16; size: -; V: TRBV4-3; D: -; CDR3: CASSQTASQAGNTIYF; DNA: TGCGCCAGCAGCCAGACAGCCTCCCAGGCTGGAAACACCATATATTTT
J: TRBJ1-1; length: 15; size: -; V: TRBV7-9; D: -; CDR3: CASSPPGFMNTEAFF; DNA: TGTGCCAGCAGCCCGCCGGGATTCATGAACACTGAAGCTTTCTTT
J: TRBJ2-2; length: 17; size: -; V: TRBV6-2/TRBV6-3; D: -; CDR3: CASSYSVRHLNTGELFF; DNA: TGTGCCAGCAGTTACTCTGTACGGCACCTCAACACCGGGGAGCTGTTTTTT
J: TRBJ1-5; length: 17; size: few; V: TRBV18; D: -; CDR3: CASSPVSGLGSNQPQHF; DNA: TGTGCCAGCTCACCAGTCTCGGGACTTGGCAGCAATCAGCCCCAGCATTTT
J: TRBJ2-5; length: 14; size: -; V: TRBV28; D: -; CDR3: CASTINGGSETQYF; DNA: TGTGCCAGCACAATTAACGGGGGATCGGAGACCCAGTACTTC
J: TRBJ1-2; length: 13; size: -; V: TRBV28; D: -; CDR3: CASRGTSRNGYTF; DNA: TGTGCCAGCAGAGGGACGTCGAGGAATGGCTACACCTTC
J: TRBJ1-2; length: 12; size: -; V: TRBV10-2; D: -; CDR3: CASRDGAYGYTF; DNA: TGCGCCAGCAGGGACGGAGCCTATGGCTACACCTTC
J: TRBJ2-1; length: 14; size: once; V: TRBV27; D: -; CDR3: CASSAGYSYNEQFF; DNA: TGTGCCAGCAGTGCAGGGTACTCCTACAATGAGCAGTTCTTC
J: TRBJ2-1; length: 17; size: -; V: TRBV7-9; D: TRBD2; CDR3: CASSPGLAGGIYNEQFF; DNA: TGTGCCAGCAGCCCGGGACTAGCGGGAGGTATCTACAATGAGCAGTTCTTC
J: TRBJ1-5; length: 14; size: -; V: TRBV2; D: -; CDR3: CASRGHNSNQPQHF; DNA: TGTGCCAGCAGGGGACATAATAGCAATCAGCCCCAGCATTTT
J: TRBJ2-7; length: 13; size: -; V: TRBV2; D: -; CDR3: CASSEGMYSEQYF; DNA: TGTGCCAGCAGTGAAGGGATGTACTCCGAGCAGTACTTC
J: TRBJ1-2; length: 14; size: -; V: TRBV4-1; D: -; CDR3: CASSQDPAGIGYTF; DNA: TGCGCCAGCAGCCAAGATCCGGCAGGGATAGGCTACACCTTC
J: TRBJ2-5; length: 14; size: -; V: TRBV2; D: TRBD2; CDR3: CASVELAGQETQYF; DNA: TGTGCCAGCGTCGAACTAGCGGGGCAAGAGACCCAGTACTTC
J: TRBJ2-7; length: 15; size: -; V: TRBV10-3; D: -; CDR3: CAIRGPGAYSYEQYF; DNA: TGTGCCATCAGAGGACCGGGAGCCTATTCCTACGAGCAGTACTTC
J: TRBJ1-5; length: 14; size: -; V: TRBV6-5; D: -; CDR3: CASRPRWEGQPQHF; DNA: TGTGCCAGCAGGCCCCGGTGGGAGGGACAGCCCCAGCATTTT
J: TRBJ1-2; length: 14; size: -; V: TRBV7-3; D: TRBD1; CDR3: CASSSPGTGGGYTF; DNA: TGTGCCAGCAGCTCACCCGGGACAGGGGGCGGCTACACCTTC
J: TRBJ1-3; length: 15; size: -; V: TRBV6-2/TRBV6-3; D: -; CDR3: CASSFGRGSGNTIYF; DNA: TGTGCCAGCAGTTTCGGACGGGGGTCTGGAAACACCATATATTTT
J: TRBJ1-6; length: 17; size: -; V: TRBV14; D: -; CDR3: CASSQPGRRGRNSPLHF; DNA: TGTGCCAGCAGCCAACCCGGACGTCGAGGGCGTAATTCACCCCTCCACTTT
J: TRBJ1-2; length: 15; size: few; V: TRBV7-2; D: TRBD1; CDR3: CASSLVEGQVYGYTF; DNA: TGTGCCAGCAGCTTAGTCGAAGGACAGGTCTATGGCTACACCTTC
J: TRBJ2-2; length: 14; size: many; V: TRBV28; D: TRBD2; CDR3: CASSSLAGTGELFF; DNA: TGTGCCAGCAGTTCTTTAGCGGGGACCGGGGAGCTGTTTTTT
J: TRBJ2-7; length: 15; size: -; V: TRBV28; D: TRBD2; CDR3: CASSSPAGASHEQYF; DNA: TGTGCCAGCAGTTCACCAGCGGGAGCATCCCACGAGCAGTACTTC
J: TRBJ1-5; length: 15; size: -; V: TRBV18; D: -; CDR3: CASSHGGGSNQPQHF; DNA: TGTGCCAGCTCCCACGGAGGTGGGAGCAATCAGCCCCAGCATTTT